This is a list of T cell receptor beta chains from one sample in a study of blood T cell repertoires in COVID-19. Sequenced by immunoSEQ multiplex PCR; TCRdb stores in-frame clones only, minus some. Of 130,000 or so clones listed, around 77% are singletons. Input material: peripheral blood. The receptors here all came from a man aged 55 to 70 with active or convalescent COVID-19. The CDR3 runs from the conserved cysteine through the conserved F or W. D genes are given only for firm matches. Clone size, where shown, is once, few, many, or a class for clones that have expanded.

D	V	size	J	DNA	CDR3
TRBD2	TRBV6-1	NA	TRBJ2-3	TGTGCCAGCAGTGAACTAGCGGGAGGGCCAGATACGCAGTATTTT	CASSELAGGPDTQYF
TRBD2	TRBV6-5	NA	TRBJ2-7	TGTGCCAGCAGTTACAGTAGCGGGAACTACGAGCAGTACTTC	CASSYSSGNYEQYF
NA	TRBV4-2	NA	TRBJ2-4	TGTGCCAGCAGCCAAACCCTAGGAGGTCGTAACATTCAGTACTTC	CASSQTLGGRNIQYF
NA	TRBV5-1	once	TRBJ2-5	TGCGCCAGCCGGGTGGCGGGAAGCCAAGAGACCCAGTACTTC	CASRVAGSQETQYF
TRBD2	TRBV5-8	NA	TRBJ2-3	TGTGCCAGCAGCTTGGAGCCCTATGAGGGCGGGAGGGCCCCTTACCAGTATTTT	CASSLEPYEGGRAPYQYF
TRBD1	TRBV29-1	few	TRBJ2-1	TGCAGCGGGACAGGGGTCTCCTACAATGAGCAGTTCTTC	CSGTGVSYNEQFF
NA	TRBV6-5	NA	TRBJ1-1	TGTGCCAGCAGCCCCAGATGGAGAACTGAAGCTTTCTTT	CASSPRWRTEAFF
TRBD1	TRBV24-1	NA	TRBJ2-2	TGTGCCACCAGAGGGACAGGGAACCCCAGGGCCACCGGGGAGCTGTTTTTT	CATRGTGNPRATGELFF
NA	TRBV14	NA	TRBJ2-7	TGTGCCAGCAGCCGGATACAGGGTTCCTACGAGCAGTACTTC	CASSRIQGSYEQYF
NA	TRBV19	NA	TRBJ1-2	TGTGCCAGTAGTATCGGCAGGTCCTATGGCTACACCTTC	CASSIGRSYGYTF
NA	TRBV27	NA	TRBJ2-7	TGTGCCAGCAGTTTATTTTCGGGAGTCTACGAGCAGTACTTC	CASSLFSGVYEQYF
NA	TRBV7-2	NA	TRBJ1-1	TGTGCCAGCAGCTTAGGGCCAGGGATAGCTGAAGCTTTCTTT	CASSLGPGIAEAFF
NA	TRBV3-1/TRBV3-2	NA	TRBJ2-7	TGTGCCAGCCCCCCGCTAACTAGCTACCACGAGCAGTACTTC	CASPPLTSYHEQYF
NA	TRBV3-1/TRBV3-2	NA	TRBJ1-4	TGTGCCAGCAGCCAAACCCGGGTATCGAATGAAAAACTGTTTTTT	CASSQTRVSNEKLFF
TRBD1	TRBV28	NA	TRBJ2-2	TGTGCCAGCAGACAGGGGGGGAACACCGGGGAGCTGTTTTTT	CASRQGGNTGELFF
NA	TRBV4-3	NA	TRBJ1-4	TGCGCCAGCAGCCAAGGGACAGATGAAAAACTGTTTTTT	CASSQGTDEKLFF